This T cell receptor beta chain was obtained from a study of blood T cell repertoires in COVID-19. Study-level background: PBMCs, B-cell-depleted T cells, or T cells were the source of the cDNA or gDNA that made up the material.

Germline CDR1 reads SGHNT; CDR2 reads YYREEE (reference sequence). The CDR3 consists of 15 residues. V was pared by 5 bases and J by 1 base, with 6 bases of the junction left unmatched. Sequencing used immunoSEQ multiplex PCR; TCRdb keeps in-frame clones, though not all of them. The sample contains 150,000 to 200,000 clones, about 80% of which appear only once. The TCR originated in a man aged 35 to 55 who had recovered from COVID-19. The sample was PBMCs or T cells enriched from blood (not recorded which). The rearrangement uses TRBV5-4 and TRBJ2-7; 10 bases fit TRBD2. The CDR3 nucleotides are TGTGCCAGCAGGCCCGGGACTAGCGTTTCCTACGAGCAGTACTTC. Translated, it gives CASRPGTSVSYEQYF.